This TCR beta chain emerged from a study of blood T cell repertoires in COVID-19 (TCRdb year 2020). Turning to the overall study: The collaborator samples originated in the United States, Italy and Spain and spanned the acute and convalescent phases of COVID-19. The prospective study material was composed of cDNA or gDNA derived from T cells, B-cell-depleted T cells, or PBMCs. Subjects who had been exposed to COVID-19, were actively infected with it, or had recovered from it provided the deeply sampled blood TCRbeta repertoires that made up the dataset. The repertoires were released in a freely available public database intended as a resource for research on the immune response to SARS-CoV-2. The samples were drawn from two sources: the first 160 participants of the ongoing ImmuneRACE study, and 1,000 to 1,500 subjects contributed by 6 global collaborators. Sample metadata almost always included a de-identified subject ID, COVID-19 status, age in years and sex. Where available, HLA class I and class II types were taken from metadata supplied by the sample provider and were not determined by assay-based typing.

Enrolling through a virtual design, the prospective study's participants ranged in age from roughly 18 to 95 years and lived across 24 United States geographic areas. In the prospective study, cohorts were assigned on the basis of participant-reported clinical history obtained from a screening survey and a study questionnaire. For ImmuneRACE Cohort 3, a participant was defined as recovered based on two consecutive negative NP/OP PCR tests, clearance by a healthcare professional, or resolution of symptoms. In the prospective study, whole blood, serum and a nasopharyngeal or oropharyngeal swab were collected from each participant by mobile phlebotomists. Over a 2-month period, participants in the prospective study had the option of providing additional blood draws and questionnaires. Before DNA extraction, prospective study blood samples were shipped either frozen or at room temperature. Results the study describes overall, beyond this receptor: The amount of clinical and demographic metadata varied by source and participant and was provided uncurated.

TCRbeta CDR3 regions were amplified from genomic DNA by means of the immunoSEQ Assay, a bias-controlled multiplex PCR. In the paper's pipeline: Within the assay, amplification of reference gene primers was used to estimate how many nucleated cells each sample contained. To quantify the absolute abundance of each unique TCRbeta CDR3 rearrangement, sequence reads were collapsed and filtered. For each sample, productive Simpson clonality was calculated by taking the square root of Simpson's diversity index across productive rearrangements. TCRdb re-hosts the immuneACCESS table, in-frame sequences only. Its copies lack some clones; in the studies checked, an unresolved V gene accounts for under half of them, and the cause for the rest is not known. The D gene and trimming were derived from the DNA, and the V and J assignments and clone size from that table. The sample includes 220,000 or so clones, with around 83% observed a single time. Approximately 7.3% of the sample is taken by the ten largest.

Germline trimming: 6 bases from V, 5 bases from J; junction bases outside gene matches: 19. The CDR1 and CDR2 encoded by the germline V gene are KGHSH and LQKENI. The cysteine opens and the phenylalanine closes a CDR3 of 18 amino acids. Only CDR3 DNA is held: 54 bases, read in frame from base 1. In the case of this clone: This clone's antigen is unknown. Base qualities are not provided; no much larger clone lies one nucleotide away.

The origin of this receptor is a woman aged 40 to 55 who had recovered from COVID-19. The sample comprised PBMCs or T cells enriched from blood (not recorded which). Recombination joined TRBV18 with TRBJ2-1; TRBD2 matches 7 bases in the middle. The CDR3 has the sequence CASSPDLGAGVEDNEQFF. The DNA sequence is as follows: TGTGCCAGCTCCCCGGACCTTGGCGCGGGAGTAGAGGACAATGAGCAGTTCTTC.